A single sample gave rise to the 23 T cell receptor beta chains below, sequenced in a study of identifying expanded T cells in peripheral blood. Measured with immunoSEQ multiplex PCR; TCRdb has only the in-frame clones, and not every one. The sample records some 70,000 clones, under 90% being singletons. Source material: blood. Receptors originate from a person aged 18 to 70 in good health.

V usage is TRBV19 and J usage is TRBJ1-1; no firm D call. Germline V CDR1 and CDR2: LNHDA, SQIVND (reference sequence). V was pared by 4 bases and J by 6 bases, with 15 bases between. The CDR3 is 14 residues long. CDR3 sequence: CASSTQSSSAEAFF. Here the CDR3 DNA reads TGTGCCAGTAGTACACAGAGCTCGAGCGCTGAAGCTTTCTTT.

The chain couples TRBV6-5 to TRBJ1-5; possibly TRBD1 for D (5 bases). The germline V gene encodes CDR1 MNHEY and CDR2 SVGAGI. V was clipped by 4 bases and J by 2 bases, with 12 bases between them. The CDR3 extends over 15 amino acids. The CDR3 nucleotides read TGTGCCAGCAGTTTGAGGGGTGGCGGCAATCAGCCCCAGCATTTT. It encodes CASSLRGGGNQPQHF.

This chain uses TRBV27 with TRBJ2-7; D possibly uses TRBD1 or TRBD2 (5 bases each). V lost 6 bases, J lost 7 bases, and 19 bases lay in between. Germline-derived CDR1 and CDR2 are MNHEY and SMNVEV (reference sequence). This CDR3 is built from 14 residues. The CDR3 sequence: CASSLRDQSGEQYF. In nucleotides, the CDR3 is TGTGCCAGCAGCCTCCGGGACCAAAGTGGGGAGCAGTACTTC.

The J gene is TRBJ2-3, the V gene TRBV6-4, with D unresolved. The CDR3 consists of 14 residues. With 2 bases removed from V and 2 bases from J, the gap between germline ends came to 8 bases. Germline values: CDR1 MRHNA, CDR2 SNTAGT. In DNA form, the CDR3 reads TGTGCCAGCAGTGACGGGCCGTACACAGATACGCAGTATTTT. Amino acids: CASSDGPYTDTQYF.

The V call is TRBV9, the J call TRBJ2-4; 11 nucleotides agree with TRBD2. V lost 4 bases, J lost 6 bases, and 0 bases stayed unmatched. Germline assignment: CDR1 SGDLS and CDR2 YYNGEE. The CDR3 is made up of 13 amino acids. The CDR3 loop is CASSLAGGNIQYF. In DNA form, the CDR3 reads TGTGCCAGCAGCCTAGCGGGAGGAAACATTCAGTACTTC.

The genes are TRBV5-1 and TRBJ2-3; the D gene is possibly TRBD2 (6 bases). Trimming removed 4 bases from V and 3 bases from J, with 18 bases in between. The CDR3 spans 16 residues. Per the germline V gene, CDR1 is SGHRS and CDR2 is YFSETQ. CDR3 residues: CASSRLGVVGTDTQYF. The CDR3, as DNA: TGCGCCAGCAGCCGACTAGGGGTTGTAGGGACAGATACGCAGTATTTT.

The J gene is TRBJ2-5, the V gene TRBV5-8; TRBD2 is a possible D gene (6 bases). Germline lookup yields CDR1 SGHTS and CDR2 YDEGEE. The CDR3 contains 15 residues. V was cut by 4 bases and J by 1 base, with 14 bases left in between. The CDR3 is CASSLAGGVQETQYF. CDR3 nucleotide sequence: TGTGCCAGCAGCCTGGCCGGCGGGGTCCAAGAGACCCAGTACTTC.

This sequence joins TRBV7-2 and TRBJ2-7; no clear D. The CDR3 totals 15 residues. Germline CDR1 reads SGHTA; CDR2 reads FQGNSA. Between the trimmed V and J ends, which lost 1 base and 3 bases, there was a span of 13 bases. The CDR3 spells CASSLDPSGYYEQYF. The CDR3 DNA follows: TGTGCCAGCAGCTTAGATCCATCAGGATACTACGAGCAGTACTTC.

The genes are TRBV7-6 and TRBJ2-3, with 10 nucleotides matching TRBD1. Per the germline V gene, CDR1 is SGHVS and CDR2 is FNYEAQ. The V segment lost 1 base and the J segment 5 bases; nucleotides outside the gene matches: 9. The CDR3 has 17 amino acids. DNA for the CDR3: TGTGCCAGCAGCTTAGTGGCATGGGACAGGGGAAAAGATACGCAGTATTTT. Translating gives CASSLVAWDRGKDTQYF.

In nucleotides, the CDR3 is TGTGCCAGCAGCCTCAGGGGATCGAACACTGAAGCTTTCTTT. It specifies CASSLRGSNTEAFF. The chain recombines TRBV7-2 with TRBJ1-1, with D perhaps TRBD1 (6 bases). The V end lost 5 bases, the J end lost 1 base, and 11 bases lay between the germline ends. This CDR3 spans 14 amino acids. The germline V gene has CDR1 SGHTA and CDR2 FQGNSA. The full variable domain, its missing parts supplied by reference TRBV7-2 and TRBJ1-1, is GAGVSQSPSNKVTEKGKDVELRCDPISGHTALYWYRQSLGQGLEFLIYFQGNSAPDKSGLPSDRFSAERTGGSVSTLTIQRTQQEDSAVYLCASSLRGSNTEAFFGQGTRLTVV.

This clone was counted between two and nine times. This sequence joins TRBV5-1 and TRBJ1-2; D unresolved. Trimming cost V 4 bases and J 3 bases, with 10 bases left between them. Germline V gene sequence: CDR1 SGHRS, CDR2 YFSETQ. This CDR3 is 13 amino acids long. CDR3 coding DNA: TGCGCCAGCAGCCCTAATGCGGACTATGGCTACACCTTC. It translates to CASSPNADYGYTF.

The genes are TRBV6-5 and TRBJ2-7; possible D gene TRBD1, 6 bases. Germline V gene sequence: CDR1 MNHEY, CDR2 SVGAGI. Deletions cut 4 bases from V and 4 bases from J, with 17 bases between. This CDR3 contains 15 residues. CDR3 protein: CASSSTPGARYEQYF. The CDR3, as DNA: TGTGCCAGCAGTTCAACCCCAGGGGCGAGGTACGAGCAGTACTTC.

The chain couples TRBV5-1 to TRBJ2-7, with a weak D call TRBD1 (5 bases). The ends were cut back, 4 bases at V and 0 bases at J, with 17 bases in the middle. The CDR3 length is 16 residues. Germline lookup yields CDR1 SGHRS and CDR2 YFSETQ. CDR3 sequence: CASSPTLTAASYEQYF. The CDR3 nucleotides read TGCGCCAGCAGCCCAACCCTGACAGCCGCCTCCTACGAGCAGTACTTC.

The rearrangement joins TRBV20-1 to TRBJ2-3; D is uncertain. This CDR3 contains 11 residues. Germline V CDR1 and CDR2: DFQATT, SNEGSKA (reference sequence). V lost 6 bases and J lost 4, with 8 bases in between. CDR3 nucleotides: TGCAGTGCAAATAGTGCAGATACGCAGTATTTT. Translated: CSANSADTQYF.

This chain links TRBV5-3 with TRBJ1-2, with a weak D call TRBD1 (5 bases). Being an ORF, TRBV5-3 has a function that is uncertain. V lost 3 bases and J lost 5, with 14 bases in between. CDR3 length: 14 residues. CDR3 sequence reads: CARSWGPLPYGYTF. The DNA for the CDR3 is TGTGCCAGAAGCTGGGGACCGCTACCGTATGGCTACACCTTC.

This chain connects TRBV27 to TRBJ1-6, with TRBD1 as a possible D gene (5 bases). The length of the CDR3 is 15 residues. The ends were cut back, 5 bases at V and 10 bases at J, with 18 bases in the middle. CDR1 MNHEY and CDR2 SMNVEV come from the germline V gene (reference sequence). The CDR3 sequence is CASSTSGALSSPLHF. The CDR3 nucleotides are TGTGCCAGCAGTACGTCCGGGGCCCTTTCCTCACCCCTCCACTTT.

V is TRBV6-6 and J is TRBJ2-3, with D maybe TRBD1 (5 bases). The germline V and J ends were trimmed by 6 bases and 1 base, with 11 bases remaining between them. Germline lookup yields CDR1 MNHNY and CDR2 SVGAGI (reference sequence). The CDR3 sequence is 14 residues long. Here the CDR3 DNA reads TGTGCCAGCAGAGGGGTTGTAGGCACAGATACGCAGTATTTT. It yields the protein CASRGVVGTDTQYF.

The chain has TRBV7-8 and TRBJ1-1, with a possible D match to TRBD1 (5 bases). Per germline, CDR1 SGHVS and CDR2 FQNEAQ. This CDR3 is 14 amino acids long. V lost 4 bases and J 3 bases, leaving 12 bases between the germline ends. Here the CDR3 DNA reads TGTGCCAGCAGCTCCGGGACTTGGGACACTGAAGCTTTCTTT. This encodes CASSSGTWDTEAFF.

In this sample, this clone turned up once. The chain has TRBV7-2 and TRBJ2-7; D is uncertain. From germline, CDR1 is SGHTA and CDR2 FQGNSA. This CDR3 has 14 amino acids. The germline V and J ends were trimmed by 3 bases and 2 bases, with 11 bases remaining between them. This CDR3 reads CASSFRSEAYEQYF. The CDR3 DNA sequence: TGTGCCAGCAGCTTTAGGTCGGAAGCCTACGAGCAGTACTTC.

This chain joins TRBV6-8 and TRBJ2-7; TRBD1 agrees at 7 bases. This CDR3 contains 12 residues. CDR1 and CDR2 from the germline V gene are MNHGY and SAAAGT. The V segment lost 7 bases and the J segment 6 bases; nucleotides outside the gene matches: 6. The CDR3 DNA reads TGTGCCAGCACGACAGGGAAGGGCGAGCAGTACTTC. This sequence encodes CASTTGKGEQYF.

The chain couples TRBV2 to TRBJ1-5; D is unclear. The CDR3 is 14 residues long. V lost 0 bases to trimming and J lost 15 bases, with 18 bases between them. Germline V gene sequence: CDR1 SNHLY, CDR2 FYNNEI. The CDR3 DNA reads TGTGCCAGCAGTGAAGCACCCAATTCCCTCCAGCGGCATTTT. Its translation is CASSEAPNSLQRHF.

The chain has TRBV7-3 and TRBJ2-3; 9 positions match TRBD2. The CDR3 contains 14 residues. The ends lost 5 bases at V and 2 bases at J; junction bases unmatched: 2. In germline, CDR1 is SGHTA, CDR2 FQGTGA. The CDR3 DNA follows: TGTGCCAGCAGCCCTAGCGGGACCACAGATACGCAGTATTTT. Its protein is CASSPSGTTDTQYF.

This clone is a singleton in its sample. This chain connects TRBV4-3 to TRBJ1-2; D gene unclear. This CDR3 region has 15 residues. Trimming removed 1 base from V and 4 bases from J, with 13 bases in between. CDR1 LGHNA and CDR2 YSLEER come from the germline V gene. The CDR3 loop reads CASSQAPGWGYGYTF. Here the CDR3 DNA reads TGCGCCAGCAGCCAAGCGCCCGGATGGGGCTATGGCTACACCTTC.